The clone carrying this T cell receptor beta chain was recorded a few times. The data originate from a study of blood T cell repertoires in COVID-19. Whole-study context: Some COVID-19 samples were acute and others convalescent; all came from the United States, Italy and Spain.

Original methodology: Amplification of reference gene primers provided the estimated nucleated cell counts. Sequenced by immunoSEQ multiplex PCR; TCRdb stores in-frame clones only, minus some. The V and J calls and the clone size are those of that table, but D and trimming were determined from the DNA. The data contain roughly 180,000 clones, approximately 80% of them seen just once; the ten biggest clones take up around 7%. The Seattle patients joined while their infection was active and were tracked longitudinally afterward. Per the germline V gene, CDR1 is SGHAT and CDR2 is FQNNGV. The CDR3 is made up of 16 amino acids. Trimming removed 8 bases from V and 4 bases from J, with 21 bases in between.

Source material: peripheral blood. J is TRBJ2-1 and V is TRBV11-2; a weak D match, TRBD1 (7 bases). This clonotype originated in a woman aged 40 to 50 with COVID-19, enrolled during active disease. CDR3 region: CASARLGGGLYNEQFF. CDR3 nucleotide sequence: TGTGCCAGCGCTCGACTCGGAGGGGGCCTTTACAATGAGCAGTTCTTC.